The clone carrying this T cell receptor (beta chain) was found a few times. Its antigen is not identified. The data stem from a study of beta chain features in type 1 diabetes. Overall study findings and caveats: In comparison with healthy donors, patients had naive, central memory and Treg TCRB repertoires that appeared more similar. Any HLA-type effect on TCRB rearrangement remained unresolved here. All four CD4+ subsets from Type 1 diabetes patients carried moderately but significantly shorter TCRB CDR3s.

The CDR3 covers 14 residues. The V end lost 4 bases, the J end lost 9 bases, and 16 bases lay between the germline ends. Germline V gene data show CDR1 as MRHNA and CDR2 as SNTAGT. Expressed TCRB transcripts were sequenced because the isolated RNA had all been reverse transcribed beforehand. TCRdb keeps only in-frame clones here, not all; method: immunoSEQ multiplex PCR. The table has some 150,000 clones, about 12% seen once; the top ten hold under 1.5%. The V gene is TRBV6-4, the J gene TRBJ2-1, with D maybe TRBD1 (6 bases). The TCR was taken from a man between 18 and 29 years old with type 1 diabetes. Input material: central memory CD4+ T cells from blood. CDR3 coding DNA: TGTGCCAGCAGTGGGCCGGGACATGGAGGTGAGCAGTTCTTC. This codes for CASSGPGHGGEQFF.